This record looks at one T cell receptor beta chain sequence and its context. Its antigen is as yet unknown. The entry originates in a study of HIV-infected children after antiretroviral therapy interruption. Findings and caveats of the study: Sorted CD45RA+ naive cells might include minor non-naive CD45RA+ cells.

The treatment here: PENTA 11 planned treatment interruption arm or continuous ART arm. RNA-based 3' RACE libraries used unique molecular identifiers. TCRdb itself ran the 3' RACE reads through MiXCR, one entry per CDR3 protein. The data show 70,000 to 90,000 distinct CDR3 sequences, 6.9% seen once. V shed 8 bases, J shed 7 bases, and the junction held 17 bases outside the gene matches. CDR3 size: 16 residues. Material: CD45RA+ CD4+ T cells from PBMCs, pooled from several time points, obtained from a donor given antiretroviral therapy, either interrupted or continuous. Subset meaning: naive CD4+ CD45RA+ CD45RO- T cells. The clonotype comes from a pool of human donors with HIV. The chain joins TRBV12-3 or TRBV12-4 to TRBJ2-1, with 7 bases lining up with TRBD1. The DNA for the CDR3 is TGTGCCAGCCGTCCTGGGTTCCGGACAGGAGCGAATGAGCAGTTCTTC. Protein product: CASRPGFRTGANEQFF.